This T cell receptor (beta chain) emerged from a study of blood T cell repertoires in COVID-19. Background on the study: Samples representing acute and convalescent COVID-19 were sourced from the United States, Italy and Spain.

Here immunoSEQ multiplex PCR was the method, and the copy in TCRdb shows in-frame clones only, minus some. The data show a few hundred thousand clones, roughly nine tenths seen once. V was pared by 3 bases and J by 7 bases, with 8 bases of the junction left unmatched. The CDR3 has 15 residues. The germline gives CDR1 SGHDN, CDR2 FVKESK. Two negative PCRs, clearance, or symptom resolution had been documented for recovered Cohort 3 donors. The V call is TRBV14, the J call TRBJ2-7; TRBD2 matches at 11 bases. Specimen: PBMCs or T cells enriched from blood (not recorded which). The source of this sequence is a young woman who had recovered from COVID-19. CDR3 region: CASSQTSGIVVEQYF. Here the CDR3 DNA reads TGTGCCAGCAGCCAGACTAGCGGGATAGTAGTTGAGCAGTACTTC.